This T cell receptor beta chain is from a study of blood T cells in healthy people across ages. Many counts were recorded for this clonotype. The antigen is unknown. The germline V gene encodes CDR1 SGHTA and CDR2 FQGNSA. With 0 bases removed from V and 2 bases from J, the gap between germline ends came to 5 bases. The CDR3 spans 14 residues. Overall study results and limits: Total diversity from one million sequenced T cells was likely underestimated.

PBMCs were isolated at a quantity of at least 7 million per sample. A second PCR of roughly 6 to 12 cycles used a sample-barcoded 5' primer and a J-beta primer mix. TCRdb reprocessed the 5' RACE reads via MiXCR and lists one record per CDR3 protein. The table has about 640,000 distinct CDR3 sequences, about 28% seen once. The sequence was collected from an elderly woman in good health. The specimen was blood. The chain recombines TRBV7-2 with TRBJ1-5; D gene ambiguous. In DNA form, the CDR3 reads TGTGCCAGCAGCTTAGCCGGGCGCAATCAGCCCCAGCATTTT. Its protein product is CASSLAGRNQPQHF.